The text below deals with one TCR beta chain. Its specificity is not known. This sample was taken from a study of shared clonotypes between healthy human individuals. Study results and limitations: Shared clonotypes across all four donors exceeded non-shared ones in generation probability. Sharing across several donors was seen in 4% to 5.5% of naive CD4 clonotypes.

V was shortened by 7 bases and J by 5 bases, with 10 bases between the two germline ends. CDR1 is DFQATT, CDR2 SNEGSKA, per germline (reference sequence). The CDR3 totals 11 residues. Evenly divided among several immunoSEQ plates was the genomic DNA of each subset. Sequenced by immunoSEQ multiplex PCR; TCRdb stores in-frame clones only, minus some. The sample has more than 1,200,000 clones, 97% to 99% seen once; the top ten hold around 0.38%. The clonotype originates from a man under 40 in good health. The sample was naive CD4+ T cells sorted from blood. Specified subset: CD45RA+ positively selected. The chain joins TRBV20-1 to TRBJ2-3; the D gene is possibly TRBD1 (6 bases). The CDR3 nucleotides read TGCAGTGAGGGACATGTAGATACGCAGTATTTT. This codes for CSEGHVDTQYF.